The sequence of this T cell receptor (beta chain) was determined in a study of cytomegalovirus exposure and HLA in healthy donors. CDR1 and CDR2 from the germline V gene are SGHAT and FQNNGV. After removal of 4 bases from V and 5 bases from J, the junction contained 3 bases not matched to a gene. CDR3 length equals 14 residues. Study findings and constraints: The records held CMV serostatus as the only immune exposure information. An assumption of roughly uniform sequencing depth across donors underlay the presence/absence analyses. The authors listed approximately 150 TCR beta chains as cytomegalovirus-associated.

Points on this clone: Its antigen is still unknown.

Primers: 60 Vbeta forward and 13 Jbeta reverse. Clones were sequenced by immunoSEQ multiplex PCR, and TCRdb holds only the in-frame ones, with some missing. The table has around 160,000 clones, around 63% seen once. This sequence was found in a woman between 18 and 30 years old in good health and CMV-seropositive. The sequenced sample consisted of PBMCs. The chain is built from TRBV11-2 and TRBJ2-1; 9 bases are shared with TRBD2. The chain's CDR3 is CASSSGLANNEQFF. CDR3 in DNA: TGTGCCAGCAGCTCTGGACTAGCGAACAATGAGCAGTTCTTC.